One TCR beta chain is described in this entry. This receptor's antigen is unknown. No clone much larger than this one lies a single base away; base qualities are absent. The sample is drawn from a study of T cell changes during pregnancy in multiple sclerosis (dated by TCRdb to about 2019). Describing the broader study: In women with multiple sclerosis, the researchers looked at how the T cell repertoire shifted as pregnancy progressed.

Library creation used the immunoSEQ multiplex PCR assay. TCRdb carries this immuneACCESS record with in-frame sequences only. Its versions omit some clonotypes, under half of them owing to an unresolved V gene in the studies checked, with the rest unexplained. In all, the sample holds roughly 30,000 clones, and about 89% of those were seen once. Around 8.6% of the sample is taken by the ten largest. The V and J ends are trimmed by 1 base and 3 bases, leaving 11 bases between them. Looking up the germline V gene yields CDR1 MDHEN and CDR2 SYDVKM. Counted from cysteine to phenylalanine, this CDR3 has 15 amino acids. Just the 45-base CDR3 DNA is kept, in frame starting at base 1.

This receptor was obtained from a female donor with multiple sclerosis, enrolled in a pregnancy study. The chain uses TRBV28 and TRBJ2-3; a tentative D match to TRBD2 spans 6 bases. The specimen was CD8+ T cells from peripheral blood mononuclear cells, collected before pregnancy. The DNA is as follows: TGTGCCAGCAGTTTATTGGACTACCGTACAGATACGCAGTATTTT. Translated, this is CASSLLDYRTDTQYF.